The clone carrying this T cell receptor (beta chain) was observed at least ten times. The antigen remains undetermined. Germline CDR1 reads SGHVS; CDR2 reads FQNEAQ. This CDR3 has 13 residues. The V end was cut by 10 bases, the J end by 1 base, with 14 bases between. These patients, aged 18 to 65, had recently diagnosed hyperthyroidism lasting under 2 months. Uncontrolled infection, other autoimmune disease, pregnancy or lactation barred patients from enrollment. Blood sampling occurred at first hyperthyroidism diagnosis, ahead of any ophthalmopathy symptoms. The record originates from a study of T cells in Graves' hyperthyroidism and ophthalmopathy. Broader study findings: Most clonotypes that expanded in the thyroid above 0.001 also showed up in blood.

Authors of the study amplified TCR beta CDR3 regions from RNA transcripts. Primed by the HTBI set, a first-round RT-PCR was run on the TCR CDR3. TCRdb called the multiplex PCR reads again in MiXCR, with one record for every CDR3 protein. Among about 150,000 distinct CDR3 sequences listed, less than 25% were seen once. Sequencing was done on a sample of blood. The chain recombines TRBV7-8 with TRBJ2-7; possibly TRBD1 or TRBD2 for D (5 bases each). The TCR originated in a woman aged 45-59 years with Graves' hyperthyroidism that later progressed to Graves' ophthalmopathy. CDR3: CATRGVRSYEQYF. CDR3 bases: TGTGCCACCCGAGGGGTCCGATCCTACGAGCAGTACTTC.